A single sample gave rise to the 32 T cell receptor beta chains below, sequenced in a study of neoadjuvant anti-PD-1 for oral cavity cancer. Described time point: after neoadjuvant nivolumab, at surgical resection. Method: immunoSEQ multiplex PCR; TCRdb's copy keeps in-frame clones and lacks some. The sample carries roughly 24,000 clones, 27% recorded once. The sequences come from tumor tissue, collected after nivolumab (anti-PD-1) treatment. The receptors shown here come from a person between 35 and 79 years old with oral cavity squamous cell carcinoma.

This chain links TRBV20-1 with TRBJ1-2; D is unclear. V shed 0 bases and J shed 8 bases, with 7 bases lying between them. The CDR3 totals 11 residues. Germline CDR1 reads DFQATT; CDR2 reads SNEGSKA (reference sequence). This CDR3 is CSARDLPGYTF. The CDR3 region has the DNA TGCAGTGCTAGAGATCTCCCGGGCTACACCTTC.

The chain carries TRBV7-9 and TRBJ2-1; D possibly corresponds to TRBD2 (5 bases). Trimming removed 5 bases from V and 10 bases from J, with 12 bases in between. This CDR3 has 12 amino acids. Germline assignment: CDR1 SEHNR and CDR2 FQNEAQ (reference sequence). The DNA of the CDR3 is TGTGCCAGCAGCCCGACGGGGATGGAGCAGTTCTTC. Its translation is CASSPTGMEQFF.

This clone came up a few times. The chain uses TRBV11-1 and TRBJ2-7, with D uncertain. The CDR3 contains 12 residues. Between the trimmed V and J ends, which lost 3 bases and 6 bases, there was a span of 9 bases. From germline, CDR1 is SGHAT and CDR2 FQDESV (reference sequence). CDR3: CASSLGLSEQYF. CDR3 coding DNA: TGTGCCAGCAGCTTGGGCTTGTCCGAGCAGTACTTC.

V and J are TRBV7-9 and TRBJ1-1, with 7 positions matching TRBD1. J gave up 4 bases and V 0 bases, and 8 bases lay outside the gene matches. The CDR3 is made up of 16 amino acids. The germline gives CDR1 SEHNR, CDR2 FQNEAQ (reference sequence). The CDR3 DNA follows: TGTGCCAGCAGCTTAGCGCCGACAGGGAGAGGCACTGAAGCTTTCTTT. Translating gives CASSLAPTGRGTEAFF.

There are a few counts of this clone. The chain carries TRBV7-9 and TRBJ1-2, with a tentative D call TRBD1 (6 bases). The CDR3 sequence is 13 residues long. In germline, CDR1 is SEHNR, CDR2 FQNEAQ (reference sequence). The V end lost 2 bases, the J end lost 4 bases, and 8 bases lay between the germline ends. CDR3 region: CASSLQGPYGYTF. The CDR3 region has the DNA TGTGCCAGCAGCTTACAGGGGCCCTATGGCTACACCTTC.

By share, this clone ranks as medium-sized. The V call is TRBV15, the J call TRBJ2-7; 12 nucleotides align to TRBD2. The CDR3 loop spans 15 amino acids. After removal of 4 bases from V and 5 bases from J, the junction contained 6 bases not matched to a gene. Germline CDR1 is LNHNV and CDR2 is YYDKDF (reference sequence). This chain's CDR3 is CATSTGLAGTHEQYF. The DNA for the CDR3 is TGTGCCACCAGCACAGGACTAGCGGGAACCCACGAGCAGTACTTC.

The chain combines TRBV4-1 with TRBJ2-5; D is perhaps TRBD1 (6 bases). Trimming shortened V by 0 bases and J by 4 bases, and 12 bases separated the two germline ends. Germline assignment: CDR1 MGHRA and CDR2 YSYEKL. The CDR3 extends over 15 amino acids. CDR3 DNA sequence: TGCGCCAGCAGCCAAGACCGTAACAGGGCAGAGACCCAGTACTTC. As protein: CASSQDRNRAETQYF.

Written as DNA, the CDR3 is TGTGCCAGCAGCTATTTAGCGGGAGGGCCGGATCCAGATACGCAGTATTTT. It translates to CASSYLAGGPDPDTQYF. The chain couples TRBV7-3 to TRBJ2-3; TRBD2 aligns across 11 bases. V was clipped by 4 bases and J by 4 bases; unmatched bases: 10. Germline V lookup: CDR1 SGHTA, CDR2 FQGTGA. The CDR3 contains 17 residues.

This clone was detected many times. The J gene is TRBJ2-3, the V gene TRBV29-1; TRBD1 agrees at 10 bases. Looked up from germline, CDR1 is SQVTM and CDR2 is ANQGSEA. This CDR3 spans 18 amino acids. The ends lost 6 bases at V and 1 base at J; junction bases unmatched: 16. The chain's CDR3 is CSVSVPGQGTIGTDTQYF. CDR3 nucleotide sequence: TGCAGCGTGTCCGTCCCGGGACAGGGGACCATCGGCACAGATACGCAGTATTTT.

V and J are TRBV29-1 and TRBJ1-3, with no clear D. The CDR3 is 15 amino acids. Trimming took off 3 bases at V and 0 bases at J, with 12 bases between the two ends. Germline CDR1 is SQVTM and CDR2 is ANQGSEA. As DNA, the CDR3 is TGCAGCGTTGATTCTGGCTCAGGCTCTGGAAACACCATATATTTT. Translation: CSVDSGSGSGNTIYF.

The chain recombines TRBV11-1 with TRBJ2-3, with D unclear. Germline loops: CDR1 SGHAT, CDR2 FQDESV (reference sequence). V was cut by 1 base and J by 5 bases, with 7 bases left in between. This CDR3 is built from 13 residues. The DNA of the CDR3 is TGTGCCAGCAGCTTAGGGGGTGTAGATACGCAGTATTTT. Protein sequence: CASSLGGVDTQYF.

V is TRBV14 and J is TRBJ1-3; no definite D call. The CDR3 has 14 amino acids. Trimming took off 1 base at V and 4 bases at J, with 8 bases between the two ends. Per the germline V gene, CDR1 is SGHDN and CDR2 is FVKESK. The CDR3 nucleotides are TGTGCCAGCAGCCAAGGGGATTGGGGAAACACCATATATTTT. The encoded protein is CASSQGDWGNTIYF.

This clone showed up many times. This sequence joins TRBV9 and TRBJ1-1; no firm D call. Germline lookup yields CDR1 SGDLS and CDR2 YYNGEE. V lost 0 bases and J lost 0, with 6 bases in between. This CDR3 contains 14 residues. In DNA form, the CDR3 reads TGTGCCAGCAGCGTAGGCGGGGTGAACACTGAAGCTTTCTTT. This gives the protein CASSVGGVNTEAFF.

J is TRBJ2-3 and V is TRBV7-2, with D perhaps TRBD2 (7 bases). Germline V gene sequence: CDR1 SGHTA, CDR2 FQGNSA. The CDR3 has 14 residues. Trimming removed 5 bases at V and 8 bases at J, with 17 bases between. This CDR3 is CASSLGGGPGTQYF. The CDR3 DNA follows: TGTGCCAGCAGCCTAGGCGGGGGCCCGGGTACGCAGTATTTT.

There are many counts of this clone. The J gene is TRBJ1-1, the V gene TRBV29-1; no clear D gene. V was cut by 6 bases and J by 7 bases, with 15 bases left in between. Looked up from germline, CDR1 is SQVTM and CDR2 is ANQGSEA. There are 12 residues in the CDR3. CDR3 residues: CSVQTSRVEAFF. The CDR3, as DNA: TGCAGCGTCCAAACGTCGCGGGTTGAAGCTTTCTTT.

There are a few counts of this clone. V usage is TRBV5-4 and J usage is TRBJ1-1, with 9 bases lining up with TRBD1. The CDR3 runs to 14 residues. With V trimmed by 2 bases and J by 5 bases, 4 bases remained unmatched. CDR1 SGHNT and CDR2 YYREEE come from the germline V gene (reference sequence). CDR3 region: CASSLGTGWTEAFF. As DNA, the CDR3 is TGTGCCAGCAGCTTAGGGACAGGGTGGACTGAAGCTTTCTTT.

This clone was found once. The chain couples TRBV7-8 to TRBJ1-5; tentatively, D is TRBD1 (5 bases). The CDR3 spans 16 residues. V lost 5 bases, J lost 11 bases, and 25 bases lay in between. Germline CDR1 and CDR2: SGHVS and FQNEAQ. The CDR3 sequence is CASSTQVRGRRGTQHF. DNA for the CDR3: TGTGCCAGCAGCACCCAGGTCCGGGGCCGTCGGGGGACCCAGCATTTT. Together with reference TRBV7-8 and TRBJ1-5, the CDR3 gives the full variable domain: GAGVSQSPRYKVAKRGQDVALRCDPISGHVSLFWYQQALGQGPEFLTYFQNEAQLDKSGLPSDRFFAERPEGSVSTLKIQRTQQEDSAVYLCASSTQVRGRRGTQHFGDGTRLSIL.

V and J are TRBV9 and TRBJ2-1, with D unresolved. The CDR3 runs to 13 residues. V lost 4 bases to trimming and J lost 7 bases, with 12 bases between them. Germline loops: CDR1 SGDLS, CDR2 YYNGEE. The CDR3 sequence is CASSSFSRNEQFF. The CDR3 DNA sequence: TGTGCCAGCAGCTCATTTTCTAGGAATGAGCAGTTCTTC.

In its sample, this clone was seen a few times. This chain joins TRBV19 and TRBJ2-7; D is unclear. The germline gives CDR1 LNHDA, CDR2 SQIVND (reference sequence). This CDR3 has 15 amino acids. Trimming pared 6 bases from V and 3 bases from J, leaving 18 bases between. The CDR3 bases are TGTGCCAGTAGCCGGTCCCCGCTGGGCAACTACGAGCAGTACTTC. It specifies CASSRSPLGNYEQYF.

This clone turned up a few times. The chain recombines TRBV7-3 with TRBJ1-6, with 7 bases that match TRBD1. Germline V lookup: CDR1 SGHTA, CDR2 FQGTGA. CDR3 length equals 18 residues. With V trimmed by 4 bases and J by 6 bases, 15 bases remained unmatched. The CDR3, as DNA: TGTGCCAGCAGCTCGACCGGACAGGCGCCTTTCCTTAATTCACCCCTCCACTTT. Its translation is CASSSTGQAPFLNSPLHF.

CDR3 protein: CATSSPEGTSEFF. CDR3 DNA: TGTGCCACCAGCAGCCCCGAGGGGACTAGCGAGTTCTTC. This sequence joins TRBV15 and TRBJ2-1; TRBD2 matches at 10 bases. From germline, CDR1 is LNHNV and CDR2 YYDKDF (reference sequence). With V trimmed by 3 bases and J by 14 bases, 7 bases remained unmatched. CDR3 length: 13 amino acids.

The V call is TRBV10-2, the J call TRBJ1-4; D possibly corresponds to TRBD1 (5 bases). The CDR3 has 15 amino acids. Trimming cost V 3 bases and J 3 bases, with 11 bases left between them. Looked up from germline, CDR1 is WSHSY and CDR2 is SAAADI. For the CDR3, the DNA is TGCGCCAGCAGTGATACTCAGGGTTCTAATGAAAAACTGTTTTTT. It encodes CASSDTQGSNEKLFF.

The CDR3 DNA reads as TGTGCCAGCAGCCGGACAGGTGGCCTCTATGGCTACACCTTC. Amino acid sequence: CASSRTGGLYGYTF. V gene TRBV11-1 combines with J gene TRBJ1-2; 7 nucleotides agree with TRBD1. There are 14 residues in the CDR3. The germline CDR1 and CDR2 sequences are SGHAT and FQDESV (reference sequence). Trimming at V came to 5 bases and at J to 4 bases, leaving 7 bases not matched to a gene.

The chain has TRBV28 and TRBJ1-1, with D perhaps TRBD1 (6 bases). This CDR3 is built from 15 residues. Germline V lookup: CDR1 MDHEN, CDR2 SYDVKM. Trimming took off 4 bases at V and 0 bases at J, with 12 bases between the two ends. In DNA form, the CDR3 reads TGTGCCAGCAGTTCCGCCGGGACATTGAACACTGAAGCTTTCTTT. Its translation: CASSSAGTLNTEAFF.

This clone was recorded a few times. The chain is built from TRBV30 and TRBJ2-3; 10 bases fit TRBD2. Germline CDR1 and CDR2: GTSNPN and SVGIG (reference sequence). This CDR3 contains 15 residues. The junction had 8 bases not matched to a gene; V was cut back by 5 bases and J by 3 bases. The CDR3 bases are TGTGCCTGGGTTCCGGGACTAGCGCCTACAGATACGCAGTATTTT. Translation: CAWVPGLAPTDTQYF.

Points on this clone: Other DNA sequences of this sample code for an identical CDR3. V gene TRBV5-1 combines with J gene TRBJ2-1, with TRBD2 identical over 9 bases. The CDR3 sequence is 13 residues long. After removal of 5 bases from V and 5 bases from J, the junction contained 2 bases not matched to a gene. From germline, CDR1 is SGHRS and CDR2 YFSETQ. The CDR3: CASSPSGNNEQFF. The DNA for the CDR3 is TGCGCCAGCAGTCCTAGCGGGAACAATGAGCAGTTCTTC.

The rearrangement links TRBV5-1 to TRBJ2-4, with 9 bases identical to TRBD2. Germline V gene sequence: CDR1 SGHRS, CDR2 YFSETQ. The CDR3 sequence is 15 residues long. Trimming at V came to 4 bases and at J to 7 bases, leaving 9 bases not matched to a gene. The CDR3 region is CASSPAGAGGNIQYF. CDR3 nucleotide sequence: TGCGCCAGCAGCCCGGCAGGGGCGGGAGGGAACATTCAGTACTTC.

In its sample, this clone was seen a few times. The CDR3 nucleotides read TGTGCCAGCAGTTTACCCGGACAGGGATATGGCTACACCTTC. Its protein is CASSLPGQGYGYTF. The rearrangement joins TRBV28 to TRBJ1-2, with 8 positions matching TRBD1. The V and J ends lost 2 bases and 5 bases, in that order; junction bases with no gene match: 4. Germline values: CDR1 MDHEN, CDR2 SYDVKM. This CDR3 has 14 amino acids.

V gene TRBV7-9 combines with J gene TRBJ1-2; D ambiguous. The germline gives CDR1 SEHNR, CDR2 FQNEAQ (reference sequence). CDR3 length: 15 residues. V gave up 1 base and J gave up 5 bases, with 14 bases separating them. CDR3 residues: CASSLGVSGSYGYTF. CDR3 coding DNA: TGTGCCAGCAGCTTAGGGGTTTCGGGGTCGTATGGCTACACCTTC.

CDR3 region: CASSQAPLDQPQHF. The CDR3 nucleotides read TGTGCCAGCAGCCAAGCCCCCCTTGATCAGCCCCAGCATTTT. The rearrangement links TRBV4-2 to TRBJ1-5; D gene ambiguous. This CDR3 is 14 amino acids long. Trimming took off 1 base at V and 5 bases at J, with 9 bases between the two ends. Germline V lookup: CDR1 LGHNA, CDR2 YNFKEQ.

The chain is built from TRBV7-8 and TRBJ2-5; D remains ambiguous. The CDR3 extends over 13 amino acids. Between the trimmed V and J ends, which lost 1 base and 3 bases, there was a span of 6 bases. CDR1 is SGHVS, CDR2 FQNEAQ, per germline. The chain's CDR3 is CASSLGPKETQYF. The CDR3 DNA reads as TGTGCCAGCAGCTTAGGCCCCAAAGAGACCCAGTACTTC.

This clone was seen more than once but under ten times. This chain joins TRBV5-4 and TRBJ1-2; D gene unclear. This CDR3 spans 15 amino acids. The V end was cut by 0 bases, the J end by 5 bases, with 14 bases between. CDR1 is SGHNT, CDR2 YYREEE, per germline (reference sequence). CDR3 in amino acids: CASSLEGAAPYGYTF. As DNA, the CDR3 is TGTGCCAGCAGCTTGGAAGGAGCCGCGCCTTATGGCTACACCTTC.